This T cell receptor beta chain was recorded in a study of blood T cell repertoires in COVID-19. Background on the study: From T cells, B-cell-depleted T cells, or PBMCs came the material, which was cDNA or gDNA.

Study members were between about 18 and 90 years old and lived in 24 US regions. Grouping used clinical history reported by participants in a survey and questionnaire. The authors' processing: For nucleated cells, counts were estimated from reference gene primer amplification. TCRdb's copy holds only in-frame clones and misses some; the assay was immunoSEQ multiplex PCR. For V, J and clone size, that table is used; D and trimming come from the DNA. The repertoire holds about 250,000 clones, with 70% to 90% as singletons. The V segment lost 2 bases and the J segment 9 bases; nucleotides outside the gene matches: 12. The CDR3 consists of 16 residues. Looked up from germline, CDR1 is SEHNR and CDR2 is FQNEAQ (reference sequence).

The chain is built from TRBV7-9 and TRBJ2-1, with 8 bases identical to TRBD1. The source material was PBMCs or T cells enriched from blood (not recorded which). This sequence was found in a man aged 35-49 years who had recovered from COVID-19. CDR3 bases: TGTGCCAGCAGCTTAACTCTAACTCAGGGGGCGCCTGAGCAGTTCTTC. Translating gives CASSLTLTQGAPEQFF.